This T cell receptor (beta chain) was sequenced during a study of beta chain features in type 1 diabetes (dated by TCRdb to about 2018). The study in broad terms: No differences in mean age, gender distribution, total cell number or subset yield were found between patients and healthy donors. Regulatory and stem cell-like memory subsets were isolated from only 8 patients and roughly 8 healthy donors, whereas naive and central memory subsets came from all 30 or so donors. A total of roughly 99,000,000 sorted cells were examined across all samples, and the number of cells per subset was strongly correlated with RNA yield. The study compared TCRB repertoires of sorted circulating CD4+ T cell subsets between recently diagnosed type 1 diabetes patients and matched healthy donors. What the research found in general, with its limitations: Fewer insertions and more nucleotide deletions at VDJ recombination sites were observed in patients with type 1 diabetes, implying thymic rearrangement abnormalities. Sequencing cDNA rather than genomic DNA could over-represent highly expressing activated cells, although activation and CD3 levels did not differ between groups. Shorter templates might be favored by PCR, yet because patient and control samples were amplified and corrected together, any such skew would affect both groups equally. Because small numbers of individuals were included in the HLA sub-analyses, any influence of HLA type on TCRB rearrangement was left unresolved. Naive, central memory and regulatory TCRB repertoires appeared more similar among patients than among healthy donors. A moderate but significant shortening of TCRB CDR3 length was observed in type 1 diabetes patients in all four CD4+ subsets.

This clone occurred a few times. Its antigen is still unknown. Base qualities are not at hand, and no much larger clone is one base apart. From each donor, a single peripheral blood sample of 90 to 150 mL on average was drawn into heparinised tubes. A BD FACSAria II was used to sort naive, central memory, regulatory and stem cell-like memory CD4+ T cells with a panel that included CD45RO, CCR7, CD25, CD127, CD95 and CD27. All sorted populations exceeded 95% purity. PBMCs were isolated immediately by Lymphoprep density gradient centrifugation and stained directly without culture. So that batch effects would be minimized, each experiment stained and sorted samples in pairs, pairing one healthy donor with one patient. The entire amount of isolated RNA was reverse transcribed using the High Capacity cDNA Reverse Transcription Kit, so the sequenced TCRB transcripts were expressed ones. Naive, central memory and regulatory T cell samples underwent deep immunoSEQ sequencing, averaging about 3.57 million total reads per sample. Sorted cells were lysed in RLT buffer and RNA was extracted with DNase-treated RNeasy Micro or Mini kits, depending on cell number. To prevent cross-contamination, every cell subset was processed on its own, while patient and healthy donor samples were processed together. The immunoSEQ multiplex PCR was used to amplify TCRB sequences from cDNA, generating 87-bp fragments that spanned the CDR3 region. Sequencing of the amplicons was done on the Illumina HiSeq platform. The authors' analysis ran thus. PCR bias was corrected computationally using synthetic template baselines, and reads within Hamming distance 2 were collapsed, with unmergeable singletons discarded. Reads were aligned against IMGT so that V, D and J genes, CDR3 length and insertions or deletions at six rearrangement sites could be assigned. Within each subset, clonotype counts were normalized to sorted cell number, and only after that were true diversity and Gini coefficients computed with the tcR R package. Repertoire sharing was quantified using the overlap coefficient calculated on TCRB nucleotide sequences. As a proxy for the pre-selection repertoire, out-of-frame TCRB sequences from naive cells were analyzed. TCRdb holds this immuneACCESS table with in-frame rearrangements only. Some clones are missing; in checked studies, unresolved V genes explain under half, and the rest has no known cause. The DNA was the basis for D and trimming; V, J and clone size are from that table. The sample table shows roughly 730,000 clones, and roughly 13% are seen once. In total, the top ten clones hold 0.022% of the sample.

CDR1 and CDR2 were assigned from the germline V gene as KGHSH and LQKENI. Germline trimming: 3 bases from V, 5 bases from J; junction bases outside gene matches: 9. Measured from the cysteine to the phenylalanine, the CDR3 is 15 residues long. The read is trimmed to its CDR3 DNA, 45 bases read in frame from base 1. This TCR was recovered from a man younger than 35 with type 1 diabetes. The material sequenced was naive CD4+ T cells from blood. This sample's cell subset or site label indicates: true naive CD4+ T cells. The chain couples TRBV18 to TRBJ1-2, and TRBD1 aligns with 7 junction nucleotides. The CDR3: CASSPTGQEGYGYTF. The bases are TGTGCCAGCTCACCGACCGGACAGGAAGGATATGGCTACACCTTC. Here the CDR3 is joined to the reference TRBV18 and TRBJ1-2 genes, and the full variable domain is: NAGVMQNPRHLVRRRGQEARLRCSPMKGHSHVYWYRQLPEEGLKFMVYLQKENIIDESGMPKERFSAEFPKEGPSILRIQQVVRGDSAAYFCASSPTGQEGYGYTFGSGTRLTVV.